The clone carrying this T cell receptor beta chain was counted a single time. This specimen belongs to a study of CD8 T cells in ankylosing spondylitis. CDR3 length: 14 amino acids. CDR1 and CDR2 (germline): DFQATT, SNEGSKA (reference sequence). V was trimmed by 3 bases and J by 2 bases, leaving 11 bases between them. Via MiXCR, TCRdb re-called the 5' RACE reads, giving one row per CDR3 protein. This table holds about 250,000 distinct CDR3 sequences, more than 25% found once. The receptor was isolated from a male donor with ankylosing spondylitis or in good health (not recorded which). The gene calls are TRBV20-1 and TRBJ1-3; TRBD1 might be the D (5 bases). The sequencing input was blood, either unsorted or a sorted T cell fraction (not recorded which). The CDR3 DNA follows: TGCAGTGCTAGTCCAGGGTCGACTGGAAACACCATATATTTT. It translates to CSASPGSTGNTIYF.